Included here is one T cell receptor (beta chain) sequence, with context. Its binding antigen is unknown. No much larger clone is present one base from it, and per-base qualities are unavailable. The TCR beta CDR3 regions were amplified from RNA transcripts. A first-round RT-PCR of the TCR CDR3 used the HTBI primer set with the Qiagen OneStep RT-PCR kit. Libraries were constructed in a second round of multiplex PCR, after which size selection and purification were performed. Sequencing of the libraries was done on an Illumina HiSeq2000 using paired-end 100 bp reads. In the paper's pipeline: SOAPnuke was used to process the raw data, removing reads that contained adapters or uncalled bases, had a mean Phred below 15, or lacked an exact match to the constant primer or identifier. COPE v1.2.5 was used to merge the high-quality paired reads, and each unique nucleotide sequence was defined as a clonotype. MiTCR v1.1 was used to align the clonotypes against IMGT TRBV, TRBD and TRBJ reference segments. The analysis was restricted to V-J combinations with a frequency above 0.0001, which together covered roughly 99% of the repertoires. A TCS score was defined as the ratio between F50 (clonal expansion) and ExV (chaos), using BLOSUM62-based TCRdist between CDR3 peptides within each V-J. Welch's t-statistics and random forest reduced 500 to 650 V-J features to about 13, which were used in a naive Bayes classifier (R e1071). Clones were called with MiXCR by TCRdb after fastp trimmed the public reads at Q25, and only in-frame beta chains were retained. Duplicate CDR3 protein sequences are folded into a single record with the most common DNA and genes. In this record, the V and J calls reflect TCRdb's handling and not the investigators' own analysis. The sample records 300,000 to 400,000 distinct CDR3 sequences, about 13% of which are singletons. Jointly, the top ten make up 9.2% of the sample.

The sample comes from a study of T cells in Graves' hyperthyroidism and ophthalmopathy (dated by TCRdb to between 2019 and 2020). Regarding the research as a whole: Peripheral blood samples were taken at initial diagnosis, before any treatment was given. Prospective prediction of ophthalmopathy was tested in an independent validation cohort consisting of roughly 20 hyperthyroidism patients and 17 patients who later progressed to ophthalmopathy. The 100 or so discovery patients were divided at random into training and test sets in a 7:3 ratio. The study also compared thyroid tissue and blood T-cell repertoires from 5 to 7 Graves' hyperthyroidism patients. After blood sampling, hyperthyroidism patients were treated with methimazole at a starting dose of 30 mg daily, and ophthalmopathy patients were treated with high-dose intravenous methylprednisolone. To identify distinguishing TCR V-J signatures, a discovery cohort of 90 to 100 patients was used, comprising some 43 with Graves' ophthalmopathy and approximately 57 with stable Graves' hyperthyroidism. The paper describes TCR Vbeta CDR3 sequencing of 135 peripheral blood samples, made up of 43 ophthalmopathy patients, 70 to 80 hyperthyroidism patients and 17 progressor patients. The paper's findings and limits, for the study overall: In validation, the model predicted progression to ophthalmopathy a median of 6.5 months before onset, with over 60% sensitivity and about 72% specificity. In cross-validation, a model built on a 13 V-J signature told ophthalmopathy apart from stable hyperthyroidism with about 90% sensitivity and roughly 83% specificity, and in testing the same model reached 80%/75%. Sample size was not statistically predetermined, and investigators were not blinded to group allocation. Most expanded thyroid clonotypes (frequency above 0.001) were also detected in blood, suggesting blood repertoires may reflect thyroid immune responses.

The germline V gene (reference sequence) sets CDR1 to GTSNPN and CDR2 to SVGIG. Reading from cysteine to phenylalanine, the CDR3 counts 17 amino acids. Only the CDR3 region is kept as DNA, spanning 51 bases read in frame from base 1. Germline trimming: 0 bases from V, 0 bases from J; junction bases outside gene matches: 6. A patient counted as having stable Graves' hyperthyroidism if no progression to ophthalmopathy occurred over 18 months of follow-up. Hyperthyroidism patients were aged 18 to 65 years and newly diagnosed, with disease duration of less than 2 months. Patients with uncontrolled infections, other autoimmune diseases, pregnancy or lactation were excluded. Diagnoses relied on clinical symptoms, serum thyroxine and TRAb, thyroid ultrasound and orbital computed tomography. Ficoll-Paque density gradient centrifugation was used to isolate PBMCs from about 9.4 ml of fresh peripheral blood. Total RNA was extracted using Trizol reagent, and RNA quality was assessed on an Agilent 2100 Bioanalyzer.

Sequencing input: blood. Here the chain combines TRBV30 and TRBJ2-3, with TRBD2 identical over 10 junction bases. The receptor's source is a woman between 18 and 30 years old with Graves' hyperthyroidism. The CDR3 region has the sequence CAWSVIRTSGSTDTQYF. The base sequence is TGTGCCTGGAGTGTAATACGGACTAGCGGTAGCACAGATACGCAGTATTTT.